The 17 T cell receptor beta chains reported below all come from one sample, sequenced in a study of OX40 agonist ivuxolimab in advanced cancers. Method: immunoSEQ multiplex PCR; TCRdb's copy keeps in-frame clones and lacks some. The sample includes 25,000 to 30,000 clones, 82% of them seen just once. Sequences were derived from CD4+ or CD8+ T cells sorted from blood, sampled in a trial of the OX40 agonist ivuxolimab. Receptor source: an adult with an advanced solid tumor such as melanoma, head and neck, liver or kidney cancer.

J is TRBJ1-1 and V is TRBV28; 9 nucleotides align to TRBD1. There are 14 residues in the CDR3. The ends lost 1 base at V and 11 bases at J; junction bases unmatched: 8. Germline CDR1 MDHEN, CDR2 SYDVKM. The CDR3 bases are TGTGCCAGCAGTTTATCCCTTACAGGGGGCAGCGCTTTCTTT. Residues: CASSLSLTGGSAFF.

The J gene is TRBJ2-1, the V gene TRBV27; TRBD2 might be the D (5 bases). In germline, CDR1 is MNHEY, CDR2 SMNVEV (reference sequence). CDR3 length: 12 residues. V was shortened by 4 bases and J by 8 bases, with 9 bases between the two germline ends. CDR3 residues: CASSSPADEQFF. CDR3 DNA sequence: TGTGCCAGCAGTTCTCCAGCGGATGAGCAGTTCTTC.

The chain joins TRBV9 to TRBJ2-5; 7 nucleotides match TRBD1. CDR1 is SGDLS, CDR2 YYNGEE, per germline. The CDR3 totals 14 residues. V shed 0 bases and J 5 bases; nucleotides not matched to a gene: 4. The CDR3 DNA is TGTGCCAGCAGCGTAGCGCCGACAGGGGAGACCCAGTACTTC. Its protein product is CASSVAPTGETQYF.

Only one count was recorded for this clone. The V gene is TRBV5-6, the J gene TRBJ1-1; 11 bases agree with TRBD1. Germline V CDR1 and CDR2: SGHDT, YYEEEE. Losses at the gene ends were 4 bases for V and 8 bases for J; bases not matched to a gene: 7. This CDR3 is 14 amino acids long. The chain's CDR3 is CASSPGTGGSEAFF. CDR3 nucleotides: TGTGCCAGCAGCCCTGGGACAGGGGGAAGCGAAGCTTTCTTT.

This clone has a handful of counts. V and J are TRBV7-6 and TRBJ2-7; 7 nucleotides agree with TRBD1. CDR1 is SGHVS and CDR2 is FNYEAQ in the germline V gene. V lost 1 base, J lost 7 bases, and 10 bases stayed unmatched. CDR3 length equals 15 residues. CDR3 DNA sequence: TGTGCCAGCAGCTTAGGGCCGGGACAGACGGGAGAGCAGTACTTC. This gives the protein CASSLGPGQTGEQYF.

The CDR3 bases are TGTGCCAGCAGTTCACTGACAGACTCGGATTACGAGCAGTACTTC. It codes for CASSSLTDSDYEQYF. V usage is TRBV27 and J usage is TRBJ2-7; TRBD1 is a possible D gene (5 bases). V gave up 4 bases and J gave up 4 bases, with 17 bases separating them. This CDR3 comprises 15 residues. Looked up from germline, CDR1 is MNHEY and CDR2 is SMNVEV (reference sequence).

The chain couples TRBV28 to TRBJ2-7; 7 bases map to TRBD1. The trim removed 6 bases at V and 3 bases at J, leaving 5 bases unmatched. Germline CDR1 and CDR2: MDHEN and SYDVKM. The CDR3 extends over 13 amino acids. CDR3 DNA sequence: TGTGCCAGCAGCCCAGGGGGAAACTACGAGCAGTACTTC. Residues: CASSPGGNYEQYF.

Here the CDR3 reads CASSPVLNEYQETQYF. Written as DNA, the CDR3 is TGTGCCAGCAGTCCCGTTCTTAACGAATACCAAGAGACCCAGTACTTC. The chain has TRBV27 and TRBJ2-5; no clear D gene. The CDR3 contains 16 residues. Trimming removed 5 bases at V and 0 bases at J, with 16 bases between. CDR1 is MNHEY, CDR2 SMNVEV, per germline (reference sequence).

CDR3: CASALAIGGYYEQYF. As DNA, the CDR3 is TGTGCTAGTGCCCTCGCGATAGGGGGATACTACGAGCAGTACTTC. The chain links TRBV12-5 to TRBJ2-7; the D gene is possibly TRBD1 (6 bases). Deletions cut 7 bases from V and 3 bases from J, with 19 bases between. The CDR3 covers 15 residues. Germline V lookup: CDR1 LGHNT, CDR2 FRNRAP.

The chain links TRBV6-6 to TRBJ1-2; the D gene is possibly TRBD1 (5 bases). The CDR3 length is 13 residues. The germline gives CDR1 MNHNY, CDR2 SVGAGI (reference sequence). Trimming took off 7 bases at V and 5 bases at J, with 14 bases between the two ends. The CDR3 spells CASIPSGGYGYTF. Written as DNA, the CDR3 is TGTGCCAGCATCCCGAGCGGGGGATATGGCTACACCTTC.

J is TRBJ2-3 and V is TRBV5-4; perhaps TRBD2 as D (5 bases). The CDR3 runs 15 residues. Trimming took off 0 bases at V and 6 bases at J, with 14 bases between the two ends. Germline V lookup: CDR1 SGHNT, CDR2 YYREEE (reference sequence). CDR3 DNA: TGTGCCAGCAGCTTGGGCCCGGGATACTCGGATACGCAGTATTTT. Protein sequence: CASSLGPGYSDTQYF.

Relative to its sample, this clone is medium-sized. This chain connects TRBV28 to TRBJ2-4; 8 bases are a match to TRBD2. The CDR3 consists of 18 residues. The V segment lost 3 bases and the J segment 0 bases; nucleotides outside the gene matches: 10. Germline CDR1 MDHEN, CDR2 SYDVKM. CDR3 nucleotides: TGTGCCAGCAGTTTTGTAGCGGGAAGGGGATTAGCCAAAAACATTCAGTACTTC. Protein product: CASSFVAGRGLAKNIQYF.

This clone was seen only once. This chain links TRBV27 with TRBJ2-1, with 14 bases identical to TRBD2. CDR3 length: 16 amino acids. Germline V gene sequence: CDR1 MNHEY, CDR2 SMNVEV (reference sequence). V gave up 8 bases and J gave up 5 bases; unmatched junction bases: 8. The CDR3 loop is CASRGLAGVRDNEQFF. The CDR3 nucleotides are TGTGCCAGCCGGGGACTAGCGGGAGTTAGGGACAATGAGCAGTTCTTC.

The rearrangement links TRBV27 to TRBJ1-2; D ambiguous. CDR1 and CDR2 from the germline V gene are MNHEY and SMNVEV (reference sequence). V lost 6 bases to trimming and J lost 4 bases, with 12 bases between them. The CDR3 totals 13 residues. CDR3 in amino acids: CASRDASGYGYTF. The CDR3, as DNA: TGTGCCAGCAGAGACGCTTCGGGCTATGGCTACACCTTC.

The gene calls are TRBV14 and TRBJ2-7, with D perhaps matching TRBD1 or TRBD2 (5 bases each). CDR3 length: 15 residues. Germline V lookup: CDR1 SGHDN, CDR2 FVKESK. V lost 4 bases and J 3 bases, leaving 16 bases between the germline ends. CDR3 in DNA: TGTGCCAGCAGCCCTACACCCGGGGCTGTCTACGAGCAGTACTTC. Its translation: CASSPTPGAVYEQYF. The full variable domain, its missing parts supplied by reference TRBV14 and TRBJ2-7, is EAGVTQFPSHSVIEKGQTVTLRCDPISGHDNLYWYRRVMGKEIKFLLHFVKESKQDESGMPNNRFLAERTGGTYSTLKVQPAELEDSGVYFCASSPTPGAVYEQYFGPGTRLTVT.

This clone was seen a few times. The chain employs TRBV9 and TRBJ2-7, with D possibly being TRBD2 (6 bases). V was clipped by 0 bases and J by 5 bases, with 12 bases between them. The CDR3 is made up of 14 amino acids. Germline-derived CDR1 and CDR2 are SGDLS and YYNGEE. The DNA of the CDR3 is TGTGCCAGCAGCGTAGCTTGGGGGGTCCACGAGCAGTACTTC. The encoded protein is CASSVAWGVHEQYF.

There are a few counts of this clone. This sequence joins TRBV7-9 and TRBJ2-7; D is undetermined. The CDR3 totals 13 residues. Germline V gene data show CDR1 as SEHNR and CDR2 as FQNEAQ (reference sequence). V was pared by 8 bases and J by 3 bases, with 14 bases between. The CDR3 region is CASCDSTYYEQYF. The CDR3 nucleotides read TGTGCCAGCTGCGACTCAACCTACTACGAGCAGTACTTC. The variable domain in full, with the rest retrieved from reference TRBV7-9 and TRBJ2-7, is DTGVSQNPRHKITKRGQNVTFRCDPISEHNRLYWYRQTLGQGPEFLTYFQNEAQLEKSRLLSDRFSAERPKGSFSTLEIQRTEQGDSAMYLCASCDSTYYEQYFGPGTRLTVT.